This T cell receptor beta chain was observed in a study of response to subunit inactivated influenza vaccine (dated by TCRdb to 2016 to 2019). With regard to the full study: To follow how T cells responded to a trivalent subunit inactivated influenza vaccine, the researchers relied on deep quantitative profiling of the T cell receptor repertoire. General conclusions and limits of the study: The authors proposed that each seasonal influenza vaccination may bring in only a limited number of new T cells.

Worth noting for this clonotype: Its antigen is unknown. No base quality information exists; no much larger clone differs at one position.

The library was obtained by RT-PCR. Instrument used: Illumina HiSeq 2500. The public sequencing data were trimmed at Q25 with fastp and processed into clonotypes with MiXCR by TCRdb, which kept only in-frame beta chains. One record per CDR3 amino acid sequence lists the most common genes and DNA. The sample table records a few hundred thousand distinct CDR3 sequences; around 15% of these occur just once. The ten largest clones take up 11% of the sample. The germline V gene yields KGHSH for CDR1 and LQKENI for CDR2. At the junction V is shortened by 3 bases and J by 5 bases, with 10 bases in between. The CDR3 starts with the cysteine, ends with the phenylalanine, and has 14 residues. Only CDR3 DNA is held: 42 bases, read in frame from base 1.

The V and J genes are TRBV18 and TRBJ1-4; a confident D gene designation cannot be given. This receptor was identified in a man in his fifties or sixties who received an inactivated influenza vaccine. Donor details come from another sample of the same person, matched by shared clones. The specimen was PBMCs from blood, collected 11 to 12 days after vaccination. The DNA is as follows: TGTGCCAGCTCACCCCTAGACCAAAATGAAAAACTGTTTTTT. Translated, it reads CASSPLDQNEKLFF. Where the CDR3 stops, the reference TRBV18 and TRBJ1-4 genes take over; the full variable domain is NAGVMQNPRHLVRRRGQEARLRCSPMKGHSHVYWYRQLPEEGLKFMVYLQKENIIDESGMPKERFSAEFPKEGPSILRIQQVVRGDSAAYFCASSPLDQNEKLFFGSGTQLSVL.